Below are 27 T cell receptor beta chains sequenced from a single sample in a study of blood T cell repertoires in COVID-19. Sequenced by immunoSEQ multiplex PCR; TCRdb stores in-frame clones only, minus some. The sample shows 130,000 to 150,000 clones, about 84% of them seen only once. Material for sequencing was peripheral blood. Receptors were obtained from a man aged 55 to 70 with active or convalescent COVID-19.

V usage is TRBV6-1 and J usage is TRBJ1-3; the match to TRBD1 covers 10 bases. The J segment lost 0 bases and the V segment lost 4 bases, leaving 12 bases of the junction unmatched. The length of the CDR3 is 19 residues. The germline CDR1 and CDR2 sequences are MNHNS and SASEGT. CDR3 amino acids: CASSGPRDRGPSSGNTIYF. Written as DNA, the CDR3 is TGTGCCAGCAGTGGACCCCGGGACAGGGGTCCTTCCTCTGGAAACACCATATATTTT.

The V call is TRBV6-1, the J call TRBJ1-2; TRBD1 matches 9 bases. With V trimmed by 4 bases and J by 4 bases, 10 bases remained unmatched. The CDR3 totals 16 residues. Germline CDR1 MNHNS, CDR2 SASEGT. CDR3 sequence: CASSGGQGQGPYGYTF. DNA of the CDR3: TGTGCCAGCAGTGGAGGACAGGGGCAAGGACCCTATGGCTACACCTTC.

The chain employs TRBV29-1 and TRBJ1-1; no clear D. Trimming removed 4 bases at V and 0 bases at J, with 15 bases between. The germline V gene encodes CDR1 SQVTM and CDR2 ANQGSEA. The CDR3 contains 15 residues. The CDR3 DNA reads TGCAGCGTTGTAGGCCCAGGACTAATGAACACTGAAGCTTTCTTT. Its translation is CSVVGPGLMNTEAFF.

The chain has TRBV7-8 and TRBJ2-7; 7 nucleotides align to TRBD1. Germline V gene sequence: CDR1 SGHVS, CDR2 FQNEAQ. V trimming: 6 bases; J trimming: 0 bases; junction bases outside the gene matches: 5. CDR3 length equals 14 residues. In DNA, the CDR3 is TGTGCCAGCAGGGGACAGCCCAGCTCCTACGAGCAGTACTTC. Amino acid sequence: CASRGQPSSYEQYF.

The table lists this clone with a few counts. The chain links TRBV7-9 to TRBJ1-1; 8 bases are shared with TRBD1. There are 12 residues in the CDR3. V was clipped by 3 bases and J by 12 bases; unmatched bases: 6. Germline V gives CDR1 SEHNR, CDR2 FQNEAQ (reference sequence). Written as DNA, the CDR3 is TGTGCCAGCAGCTTCAGGGGGCGTAGGACTTTCTTT. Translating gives CASSFRGRRTFF.

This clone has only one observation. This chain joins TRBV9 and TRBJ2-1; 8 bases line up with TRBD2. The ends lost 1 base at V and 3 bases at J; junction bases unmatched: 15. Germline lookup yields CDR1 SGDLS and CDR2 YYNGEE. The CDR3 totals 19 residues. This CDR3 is CASSVLRTLASGFYNEQFF. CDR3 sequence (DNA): TGTGCCAGCAGCGTACTCCGAACTTTGGCTAGCGGGTTCTACAATGAGCAGTTCTTC.

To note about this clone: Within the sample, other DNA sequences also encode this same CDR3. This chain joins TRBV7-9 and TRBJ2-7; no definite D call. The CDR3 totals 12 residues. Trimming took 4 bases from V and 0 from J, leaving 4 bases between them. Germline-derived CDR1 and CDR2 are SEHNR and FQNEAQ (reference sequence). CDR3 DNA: TGTGCCAGCAGCTCTAGCTCCTACGAGCAGTACTTC. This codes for CASSSSSYEQYF.

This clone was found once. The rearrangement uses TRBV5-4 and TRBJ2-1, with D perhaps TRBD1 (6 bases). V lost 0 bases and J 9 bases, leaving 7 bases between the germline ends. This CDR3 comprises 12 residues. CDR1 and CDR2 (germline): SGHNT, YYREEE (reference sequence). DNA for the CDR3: TGTGCCAGCAGCTTGGGAGGGGGTGAGCAGTTCTTC. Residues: CASSLGGGEQFF.

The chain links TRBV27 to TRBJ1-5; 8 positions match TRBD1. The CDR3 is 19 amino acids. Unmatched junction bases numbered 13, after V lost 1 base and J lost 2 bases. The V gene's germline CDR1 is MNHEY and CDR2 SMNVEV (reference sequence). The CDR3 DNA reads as TGTGCCAGCAGTTTATTGGGCAGGGGGCCTGAGGTTGGCAATCAGCCCCAGCATTTT. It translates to CASSLLGRGPEVGNQPQHF.

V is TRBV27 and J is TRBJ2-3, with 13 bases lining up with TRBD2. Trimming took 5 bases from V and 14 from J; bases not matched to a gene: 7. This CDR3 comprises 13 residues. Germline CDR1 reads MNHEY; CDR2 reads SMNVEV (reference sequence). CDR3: CASSAKLAGGRYF. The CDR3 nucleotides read TGTGCCAGCAGTGCAAAACTAGCGGGAGGGAGGTATTTT.

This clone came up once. The CDR3, as DNA: TGTGCCAGCAGCATGACGGGGACATTACCCTACGAGCAGTACTTC. Translating it yields CASSMTGTLPYEQYF. V usage is TRBV7-9 and J usage is TRBJ2-7; possible D gene TRBD1, 6 bases. Germline CDR1 SEHNR, CDR2 FQNEAQ (reference sequence). Trimming stripped 5 bases from V and 2 bases from J, with 16 bases between. This CDR3 is built from 15 residues.

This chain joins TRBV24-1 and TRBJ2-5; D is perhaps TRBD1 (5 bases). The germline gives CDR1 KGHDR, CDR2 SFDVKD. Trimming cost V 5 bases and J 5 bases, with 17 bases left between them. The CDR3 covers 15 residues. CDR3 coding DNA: TGTGCCACCAGTGGAAGGGGCTCCGGAGAGGAGACCCAGTACTTC. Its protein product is CATSGRGSGEETQYF.

In DNA, the CDR3 is TGTGCCAGCAGTGGGCGGGGGACCCCATACGAGCAGTACTTC. Protein product: CASSGRGTPYEQYF. This chain connects TRBV6-2 or TRBV6-3 to TRBJ2-7; TRBD2 matches 7 bases. The CDR3 consists of 14 residues. V lost 5 bases to trimming and J lost 4 bases; unmatched junction nucleotides: 8. The germline gives CDR1 MNHEY, CDR2 SVGEGT.

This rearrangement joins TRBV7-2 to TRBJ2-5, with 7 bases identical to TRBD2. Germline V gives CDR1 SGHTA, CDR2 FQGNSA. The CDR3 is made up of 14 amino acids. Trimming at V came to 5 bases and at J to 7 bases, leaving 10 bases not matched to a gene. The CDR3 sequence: CASSSRDYPPTQYF. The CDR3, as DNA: TGTGCCAGCAGCAGCCGGGACTACCCCCCGACCCAGTACTTC.

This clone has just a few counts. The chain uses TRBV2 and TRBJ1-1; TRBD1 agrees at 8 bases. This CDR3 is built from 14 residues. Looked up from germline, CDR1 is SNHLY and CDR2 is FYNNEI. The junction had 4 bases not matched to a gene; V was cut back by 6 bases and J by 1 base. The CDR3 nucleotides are TGTGCCAGCAGCCGGGACAGGTGGAACACTGAAGCTTTCTTT. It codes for CASSRDRWNTEAFF.

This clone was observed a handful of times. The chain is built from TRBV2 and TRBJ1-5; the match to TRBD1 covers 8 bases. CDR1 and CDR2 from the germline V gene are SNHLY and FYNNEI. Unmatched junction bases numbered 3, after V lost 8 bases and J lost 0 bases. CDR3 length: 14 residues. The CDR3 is CASQGAPSNQPQHF. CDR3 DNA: TGTGCCAGCCAGGGGGCGCCTAGCAATCAGCCCCAGCATTTT.

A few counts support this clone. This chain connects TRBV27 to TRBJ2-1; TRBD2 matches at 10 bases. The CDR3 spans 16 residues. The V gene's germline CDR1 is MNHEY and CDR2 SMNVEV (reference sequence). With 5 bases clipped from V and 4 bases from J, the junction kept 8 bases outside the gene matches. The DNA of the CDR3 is TGTGCCAGCAGTGAATCACTAGCGGGATTGTACAATGAGCAGTTCTTC. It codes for CASSESLAGLYNEQFF.

The CDR3 is CARKTNKVYEQYF. The CDR3 coding sequence is TGTGCCAGAAAGACTAACAAGGTCTACGAGCAGTACTTC. This chain uses TRBV6-5 with TRBJ2-7; the D gene is possibly TRBD2 (5 bases). V shed 9 bases and J shed 3 bases, with 15 bases lying between them. The CDR3 length is 13 residues. Germline loops: CDR1 MNHEY, CDR2 SVGAGI.

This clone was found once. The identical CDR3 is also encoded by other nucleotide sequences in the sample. The CDR3 sequence is CASSLGPGGGYNEQFF. DNA for the CDR3: TGTGCCAGCAGCCTGGGTCCGGGAGGGGGATACAATGAGCAGTTCTTC. The rearrangement links TRBV11-3 to TRBJ2-1; 8 nucleotides match TRBD2. The CDR3 has 16 residues. Germline trimming cut 5 bases from V and 4 bases from J; bases unmatched to any gene: 10. CDR1 and CDR2 from the germline V gene are SGHNT and YENEEA.

CDR3 sequence: CASSKGLHPRNYGYTF. The CDR3 nucleotides are TGTGCCAGCAGCAAAGGGTTACACCCGAGGAACTATGGCTACACCTTC. The chain carries TRBV21-1 and TRBJ1-2. TRBV21-1 is tagged as a pseudogene. This CDR3 is 16 amino acids long.

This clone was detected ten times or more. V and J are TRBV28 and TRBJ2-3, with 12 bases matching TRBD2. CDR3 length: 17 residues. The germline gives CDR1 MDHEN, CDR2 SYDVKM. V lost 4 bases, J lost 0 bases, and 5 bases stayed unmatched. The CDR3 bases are TGTGCCAGCAGTTCTAGCGGGAGGGTGTTTAGCACAGATACGCAGTATTTT. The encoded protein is CASSSSGRVFSTDTQYF.

CDR3 in DNA: TGTGCCAGCAGTCGATCGGGGAGTGTGGCTGAAGCTTTCTTT. The encoded protein is CASSRSGSVAEAFF. The gene calls are TRBV7-3 and TRBJ1-1; unclear D gene. V shed 6 bases and J shed 6 bases, with 17 bases lying between them. The CDR3 sequence is 14 residues long. In germline, CDR1 is SGHTA, CDR2 FQGTGA.

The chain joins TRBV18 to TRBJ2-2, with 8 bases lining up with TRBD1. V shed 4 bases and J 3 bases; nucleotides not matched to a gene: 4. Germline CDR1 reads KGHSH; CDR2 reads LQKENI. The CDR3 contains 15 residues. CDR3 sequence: CASSRRGPDTGELFF. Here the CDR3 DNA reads TGTGCCAGCTCACGCAGGGGGCCTGACACCGGGGAGCTGTTTTTT.

The CDR3 sequence is CASSTISGTQETQYF. The CDR3 coding sequence is TGTGCCAGCAGCACAATTAGCGGGACCCAAGAGACCCAGTACTTC. The rearrangement links TRBV7-8 to TRBJ2-5, with 8 bases identical to TRBD2. Germline V gene sequence: CDR1 SGHVS, CDR2 FQNEAQ. Trimming cost V 5 bases and J 1 base; bases outside gene matches: 6. This CDR3 contains 15 residues.

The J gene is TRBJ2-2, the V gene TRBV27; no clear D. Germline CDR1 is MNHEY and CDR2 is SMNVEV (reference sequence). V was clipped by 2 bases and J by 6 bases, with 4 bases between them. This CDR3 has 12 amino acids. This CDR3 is CASSLPAGELFF. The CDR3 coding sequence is TGTGCCAGCAGTTTACCGGCCGGGGAGCTGTTTTTT.

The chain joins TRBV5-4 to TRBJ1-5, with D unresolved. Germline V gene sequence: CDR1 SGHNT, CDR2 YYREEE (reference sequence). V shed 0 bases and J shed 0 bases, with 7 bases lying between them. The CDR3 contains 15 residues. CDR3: CASSLGGDSNQPQHF. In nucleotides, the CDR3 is TGTGCCAGCAGCTTGGGTGGAGATAGCAATCAGCCCCAGCATTTT. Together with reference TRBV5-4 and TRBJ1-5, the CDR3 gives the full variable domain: ETGVTQSPTHLIKTRGQQVTLRCSSQSGHNTVSWYQQALGQGPQFIFQYYREEENGRGNFPPRFSGLQFPNYSSELNVNALELDDSALYLCASSLGGDSNQPQHFGDGTRLSIL.

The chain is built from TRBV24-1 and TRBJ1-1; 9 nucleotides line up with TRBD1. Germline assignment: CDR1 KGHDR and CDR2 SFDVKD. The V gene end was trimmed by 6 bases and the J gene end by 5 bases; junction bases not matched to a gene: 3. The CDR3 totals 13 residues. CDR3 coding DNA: TGTGCCACCAGTATGACAGGGGGGACTGAAGCTTTCTTT. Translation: CATSMTGGTEAFF.